The 5 T cell receptor beta chains presented below share a single source sample, sequenced in a study of OX40 agonist ivuxolimab in advanced cancers. Clones were sequenced by immunoSEQ multiplex PCR, and TCRdb holds only the in-frame ones, with some missing. Here the sample spans about 58,000 clones, 75% to 90% being singletons. The sample in question was CD4+ or CD8+ T cells sorted from blood, obtained in a trial of the OX40 agonist ivuxolimab. The receptors were gathered from an adult with an advanced solid tumor such as melanoma, head and neck, liver or kidney cancer.

J is TRBJ1-1 and V is TRBV7-9; D is unclear. CDR3 size: 14 residues. The germline V gene encodes CDR1 SEHNR and CDR2 FQNEAQ (reference sequence). V dropped 1 base and J dropped 1 base, with 7 bases sitting between them. As DNA, the CDR3 is TGTGCCAGCAGCTTAGGCCGGTCGAACACTGAAGCTTTCTTT. Its translation is CASSLGRSNTEAFF.

This clone was seen a handful of times. The chain couples TRBV28 to TRBJ2-5; unclear D gene. CDR3 length equals 15 residues. Germline V gene sequence: CDR1 MDHEN, CDR2 SYDVKM. With 4 bases removed from V and 5 bases from J, the gap between germline ends came to 17 bases. CDR3 bases: TGTGCCAGCAGTTCCTTGGGGTCGCTCAGGGAGACCCAGTACTTC. It encodes CASSSLGSLRETQYF.

This clone was observed once. The rearrangement joins TRBV5-1 to TRBJ2-3; possibly TRBD2 for D (6 bases). This CDR3 contains 15 residues. From germline, CDR1 is SGHRS and CDR2 YFSETQ. V was shortened by 4 bases and J by 3 bases, with 15 bases between the two germline ends. CDR3 sequence reads: CASSGGIGWTDTQYF. CDR3 nucleotides: TGCGCCAGCAGCGGGGGGATTGGATGGACAGATACGCAGTATTTT.

The chain uses TRBV2 and TRBJ1-4; D gene unclear. With 8 bases removed from V and 8 bases from J, the gap between germline ends came to 15 bases. This CDR3 contains 13 residues. Germline CDR1 reads SNHLY; CDR2 reads FYNNEI. CDR3 sequence: CASAFQEREKLFF. DNA for the CDR3: TGTGCCAGCGCTTTTCAAGAGAGAGAAAAACTGTTTTTT.

V usage is TRBV4-3 and J usage is TRBJ1-1, with unresolved D. Trimming left V 4 bases short and J 7 bases short, with 13 bases between. Germline CDR1 is LGHNA and CDR2 is YSLEER. CDR3 length: 13 amino acids. In DNA, the CDR3 is TGCGCCAGCAGCCCCAGAGGTCCGGATGAAGCTTTCTTT. It encodes CASSPRGPDEAFF.